The 20 T cell receptor beta chains reported below all come from one sample, sequenced in a study of siplizumab effects on memory and regulatory T cells. Assay used: immunoSEQ multiplex PCR; TCRdb lists only in-frame clones, some missing. The sample includes approximately 120,000 clones, around 90% of them seen just once. Material for sequencing was Tregs sorted from blood. These receptor sequences come from a human donor in good health.

The chain has TRBV5-1 and TRBJ2-1; 8 nucleotides match TRBD2. V lost 4 bases and J lost 0; bases outside the gene matches: 6. Germline V gene sequence: CDR1 SGHRS, CDR2 YFSETQ. CDR3 length: 16 residues. The CDR3 loop is CASSQGLGGSYNEQFF. The CDR3 DNA follows: TGCGCCAGCAGCCAGGGACTAGGGGGCTCCTACAATGAGCAGTTCTTC. Full variable domain (outside the CDR3, taken from reference TRBV5-1 and TRBJ2-1): KAGVTQTPRYLIKTRGQQVTLSCSPISGHRSVSWYQQTPGQGLQFLFEYFSETQRNKGNFPGRFSGRQFSNSRSEMNVSTLELGDSALYLCASSQGLGGSYNEQFFGPGTRLTVL.

In nucleotides, the CDR3 is TGTGCCAGCACCTTGGGCGGGTTTGAATCCGAGCAGTACTTC. Protein: CASTLGGFESEQYF. J is TRBJ2-7 and V is TRBV2; a weak D match, TRBD2 (5 bases). The CDR3 is made up of 14 amino acids. The germline V gene encodes CDR1 SNHLY and CDR2 FYNNEI. V was shortened by 7 bases and J by 6 bases, with 19 bases between the two germline ends. Full variable domain (outside the CDR3, taken from reference TRBV2 and TRBJ2-7): EPEVTQTPSHQVTQMGQEVILRCVPISNHLYFYWYRQILGQKVEFLVSFYNNEISEKSEIFDDQFSVERPDGSNFTLKIRSTKLEDSAMYFCASTLGGFESEQYFGPGTRLTVT.

V usage is TRBV5-1 and J usage is TRBJ1-2; no clear D gene. V dropped 0 bases and J dropped 3 bases, with 18 bases sitting between them. CDR1 and CDR2 (germline): SGHRS, YFSETQ. This CDR3 contains 17 residues. CDR3 bases: TGCGCCAGCAGCTTGGCCCCGAGTCGAACTGTAGACTATGGCTACACCTTC. This sequence encodes CASSLAPSRTVDYGYTF. Supplemented by reference TRBV5-1 and TRBJ1-2, the full variable domain reads KAGVTQTPRYLIKTRGQQVTLSCSPISGHRSVSWYQQTPGQGLQFLFEYFSETQRNKGNFPGRFSGRQFSNSRSEMNVSTLELGDSALYLCASSLAPSRTVDYGYTFGSGTRLTVV.

The chain has TRBV30 and TRBJ1-2, with D uncertain. Germline V lookup: CDR1 GTSNPN, CDR2 SVGIG (reference sequence). The CDR3 length is 13 residues. CDR3 amino acids: CSTPNVVDYGYTF. The CDR3 DNA is TGTTCAACACCCAACGTGGTTGACTATGGCTACACCTTC.

The chain uses TRBV5-1 and TRBJ2-5; 14 bases are shared with TRBD2. The V and J ends lost 4 bases and 5 bases, in that order; junction bases with no gene match: 4. This CDR3 comprises 15 residues. CDR1 SGHRS and CDR2 YFSETQ come from the germline V gene. CDR3 region: CASSDRTSGGETQYF. CDR3 DNA: TGCGCCAGCAGCGATAGGACTAGCGGGGGGGAGACCCAGTACTTC.

This chain connects TRBV5-1 to TRBJ2-7, with TRBD1 matching 8 bases. V was clipped by 4 bases and J by 7 bases; unmatched bases: 7. The length of the CDR3 is 13 residues. CDR1 and CDR2 from the germline V gene are SGHRS and YFSETQ. In DNA form, the CDR3 reads TGCGCCAGCAGCATCAGGGGGCAAGGTGAGCAGTACTTC. This translates into CASSIRGQGEQYF.

The chain recombines TRBV6-5 with TRBJ2-1; D is perhaps TRBD2 (6 bases). V was clipped by 2 bases and J by 7 bases, with 15 bases between them. This CDR3 is 15 amino acids long. Looked up from germline, CDR1 is MNHEY and CDR2 is SVGAGI. The CDR3 here is CASSYVTRTGNEQFF. The CDR3 bases are TGTGCCAGCAGTTACGTGACTAGGACCGGGAATGAGCAGTTCTTC.

The CDR3 DNA is TGTGCCAGTAGTACCCGGGACTGGGGCGGCTACACCTTC. It is translated as CASSTRDWGGYTF. The genes are TRBV19 and TRBJ1-2; a possible D gene is TRBD1 (5 bases). The CDR3 has 13 residues. With 4 bases removed from V and 8 bases from J, the gap between germline ends came to 14 bases. Germline CDR1 reads LNHDA; CDR2 reads SQIVND (reference sequence).

The rearrangement links TRBV5-6 to TRBJ2-2, with TRBD1 identical over 11 bases. V was clipped by 4 bases and J by 7 bases; unmatched bases: 6. The CDR3 length is 15 residues. The germline V gene has CDR1 SGHDT and CDR2 YYEEEE. The CDR3 reads CASSRDRGSNGELFF. CDR3 coding DNA: TGTGCCAGCAGCCGGGACAGGGGGTCGAACGGGGAGCTGTTTTTT.

The chain is built from TRBV6-1 and TRBJ1-5; D remains ambiguous. This CDR3 has 12 residues. Germline V gives CDR1 MNHNS, CDR2 SASEGT. V was cut by 8 bases and J by 3 bases, with 8 bases left in between. The DNA of the CDR3 is TGTGCCAGCGGTAGTTCCAATCAGCCCCAGCATTTT. Its protein is CASGSSNQPQHF.

The chain employs TRBV6-5 and TRBJ1-1; tentatively, D is TRBD1 (5 bases). V shed 4 bases and J shed 3 bases, with 12 bases lying between them. Germline V gene sequence: CDR1 MNHEY, CDR2 SVGAGI. This CDR3 is 14 amino acids long. This CDR3 is CASSSREPYTEAFF. CDR3 nucleotides: TGTGCCAGCAGTTCCAGGGAACCCTACACTGAAGCTTTCTTT.

The chain employs TRBV9 and TRBJ2-5; D is possibly TRBD1 (5 bases). Germline V gives CDR1 SGDLS, CDR2 YYNGEE. V lost 0 bases to trimming and J lost 5 bases, with 14 bases between them. This CDR3 has 15 amino acids. The CDR3 reads CASSVGPQGEETQYF. The CDR3, as DNA: TGTGCCAGCAGCGTAGGGCCCCAGGGTGAGGAGACCCAGTACTTC.

The chain couples TRBV25-1 to TRBJ2-1, with 8 bases lining up with TRBD2. The CDR3 covers 16 residues. V shed 3 bases and J 1 base; nucleotides not matched to a gene: 5. CDR1 and CDR2 (germline): MGHDK, SYGVNS. The CDR3 region is CASSDASGGSYNEQFF. The CDR3 DNA reads as TGTGCCAGCAGTGACGCCAGCGGGGGATCCTACAATGAGCAGTTCTTC.

V usage is TRBV29-1 and J usage is TRBJ2-3; D is uncertain. Trimming took 4 bases from V and 10 from J, leaving 18 bases between them. The germline CDR1 and CDR2 sequences are SQVTM and ANQGSEA. This CDR3 spans 13 amino acids. The CDR3 spells CSVGDSLLPPQYF. In DNA, the CDR3 is TGCAGCGTTGGGGATTCACTCCTCCCGCCGCAGTATTTT.

The V and J genes are TRBV18 and TRBJ2-7; 8 positions match TRBD1. The ends lost 3 bases at V and 1 base at J; junction bases unmatched: 2. The CDR3 is 14 residues long. Per the germline V gene, CDR1 is KGHSH and CDR2 is LQKENI. The CDR3, as DNA: TGTGCCAGCTCACCGGGACAGGCTTCCTACGAGCAGTACTTC. This sequence encodes CASSPGQASYEQYF.

V gene TRBV7-9 combines with J gene TRBJ2-5; 10 positions match TRBD1. The V gene end was trimmed by 6 bases and the J gene end by 5 bases; junction bases not matched to a gene: 6. Germline-derived CDR1 and CDR2 are SEHNR and FQNEAQ (reference sequence). The CDR3 has 14 residues. CDR3 nucleotides: TGTGCCAGCAGACCCGGGACAGGGGTTGAGACCCAGTACTTC. Translating gives CASRPGTGVETQYF.

V and J are TRBV6-5 and TRBJ1-1, with D unresolved. The germline V gene has CDR1 MNHEY and CDR2 SVGAGI. The CDR3 length is 14 residues. Trimming removed 4 bases from V and 1 base from J, with 10 bases in between. The CDR3 spells CASSSPSQNTEAFF. The CDR3 nucleotides read TGTGCCAGCAGTTCTCCGTCGCAGAACACTGAAGCTTTCTTT.

The chain combines TRBV28 with TRBJ2-7; TRBD2 agrees at 8 bases. Looked up from germline, CDR1 is MDHEN and CDR2 is SYDVKM. The CDR3 is made up of 16 amino acids. The ends lost 3 bases at V and 1 base at J; junction bases unmatched: 8. CDR3 sequence: CASSFRGLAGSYEQYF. The CDR3 DNA follows: TGTGCCAGCAGTTTCCGAGGGTTAGCGGGATCCTACGAGCAGTACTTC.

V and J are TRBV18 and TRBJ1-2; D unresolved. This CDR3 spans 17 amino acids. Germline CDR1 is KGHSH and CDR2 is LQKENI. V was clipped by 1 base and J by 1 base, with 16 bases between them. The CDR3 DNA reads as TGTGCCAGCTCACCACTCACCGGGATAGCGAGTAACTATGGCTACACCTTC. Translated: CASSPLTGIASNYGYTF.

V and J are TRBV9 and TRBJ1-1; a weak D match, TRBD1 (5 bases). Germline assignment: CDR1 SGDLS and CDR2 YYNGEE. CDR3 length: 13 amino acids. The V and J ends lost 6 bases and 2 bases respectively, with 11 bases between them. CDR3 region: CASNRGSNTEAFF. Written as DNA, the CDR3 is TGTGCCAGCAACCGGGGGAGTAACACTGAAGCTTTCTTT.